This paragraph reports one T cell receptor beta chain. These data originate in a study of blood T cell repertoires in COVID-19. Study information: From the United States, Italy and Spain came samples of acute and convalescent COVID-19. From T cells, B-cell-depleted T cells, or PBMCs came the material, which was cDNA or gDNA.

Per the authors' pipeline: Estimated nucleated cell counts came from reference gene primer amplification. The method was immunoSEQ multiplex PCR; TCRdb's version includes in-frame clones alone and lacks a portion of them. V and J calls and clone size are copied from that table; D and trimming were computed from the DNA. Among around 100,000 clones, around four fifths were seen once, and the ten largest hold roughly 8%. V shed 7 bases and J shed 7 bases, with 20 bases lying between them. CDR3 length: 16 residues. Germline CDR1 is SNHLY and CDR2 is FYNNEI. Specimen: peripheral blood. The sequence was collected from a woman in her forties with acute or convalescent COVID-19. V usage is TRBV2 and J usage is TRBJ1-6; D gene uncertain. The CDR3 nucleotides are TGTGCCAGCAATCCCCGGGGAGGGTACGGAAATTCACCCCTCCACTTT. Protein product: CASNPRGGYGNSPLHF.